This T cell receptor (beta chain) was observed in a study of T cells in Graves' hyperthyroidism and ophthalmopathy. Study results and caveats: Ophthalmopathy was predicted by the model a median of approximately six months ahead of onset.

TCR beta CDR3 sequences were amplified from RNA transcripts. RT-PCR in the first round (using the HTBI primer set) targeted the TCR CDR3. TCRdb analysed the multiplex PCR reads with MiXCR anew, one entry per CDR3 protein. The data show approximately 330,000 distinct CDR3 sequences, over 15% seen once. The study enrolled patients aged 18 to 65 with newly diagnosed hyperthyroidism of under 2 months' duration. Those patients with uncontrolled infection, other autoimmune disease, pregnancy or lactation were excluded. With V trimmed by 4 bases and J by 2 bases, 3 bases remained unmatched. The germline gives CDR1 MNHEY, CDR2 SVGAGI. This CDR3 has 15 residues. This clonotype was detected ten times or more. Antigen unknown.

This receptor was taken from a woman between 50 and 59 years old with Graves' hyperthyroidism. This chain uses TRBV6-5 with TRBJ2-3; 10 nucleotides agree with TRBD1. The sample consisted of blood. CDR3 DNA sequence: TGTGCCAGCAGTTTTAGACAGGGGGCCACAGATACGCAGTATTTT. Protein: CASSFRQGATDTQYF.